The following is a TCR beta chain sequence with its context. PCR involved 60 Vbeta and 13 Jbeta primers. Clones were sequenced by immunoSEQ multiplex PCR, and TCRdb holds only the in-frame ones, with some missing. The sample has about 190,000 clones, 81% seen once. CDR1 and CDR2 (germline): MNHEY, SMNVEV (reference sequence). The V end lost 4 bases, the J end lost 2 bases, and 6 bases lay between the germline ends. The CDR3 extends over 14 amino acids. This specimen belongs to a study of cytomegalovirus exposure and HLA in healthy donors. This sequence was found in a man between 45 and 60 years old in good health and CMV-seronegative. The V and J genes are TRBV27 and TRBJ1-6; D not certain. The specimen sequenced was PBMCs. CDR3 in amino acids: CASSSGTYNSPLHF. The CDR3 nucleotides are TGTGCCAGCAGTTCGGGGACCTATAATTCACCCCTCCACTTT.